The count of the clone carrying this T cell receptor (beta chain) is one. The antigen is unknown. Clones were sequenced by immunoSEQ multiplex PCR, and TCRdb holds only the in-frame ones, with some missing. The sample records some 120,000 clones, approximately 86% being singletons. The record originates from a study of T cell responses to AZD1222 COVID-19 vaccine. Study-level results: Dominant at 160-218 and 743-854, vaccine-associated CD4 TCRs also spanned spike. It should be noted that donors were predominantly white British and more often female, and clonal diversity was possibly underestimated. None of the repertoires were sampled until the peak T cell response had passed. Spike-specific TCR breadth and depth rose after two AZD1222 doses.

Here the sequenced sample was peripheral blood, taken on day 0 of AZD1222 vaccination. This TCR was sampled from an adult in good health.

For the CDR3, the DNA is TGTGCCAGCAGCCTCCCTTCAGGCACTGAAGCTTTCTTT. Translation gives CASSLPSGTEAFF. The rearrangement uses TRBV6-2 or TRBV6-3 and TRBJ1-1, with no clear D. CDR3 size: 13 residues. V was trimmed by 6 bases and J by 4 bases, leaving 12 bases between them. Germline CDR1 and CDR2: MNHEY and SVGEGT.